This entry concerns a single TCR beta chain. Its matching antigen is unknown. The sample is drawn from a study of OX40 agonist ivuxolimab in advanced cancers. Study results and caveats: Circulating CD4+ and CD8+ T cells showed clonal expansion by week 6 at 0.1 to 3.0 mg/kg. Averaging showed that CD8+ T cells had more expanded clones than CD4+ did.

Patients were ineligible given autoimmune disease history or systemic immunosuppression. Patients had blood sampled at baseline and again on cycle 4 day 1 and cycle 7 day 1. Generated by immunoSEQ multiplex PCR, the TCRdb table keeps only in-frame clones and is missing some. The sample holds approximately 74,000 clones, 90% seen once. The specimen comprised CD4+ or CD8+ T cells sorted from blood, sampled in a trial of the OX40 agonist ivuxolimab. This clonotype was obtained from an adult with an advanced solid tumor such as melanoma, head and neck, liver or kidney cancer.

The CDR3 loop reads CASSLDSGLSYEQYF. CDR3 nucleotide sequence: TGTGCCAGCAGCTTAGACAGCGGGTTATCCTACGAGCAGTACTTC. The chain recombines TRBV11-2 with TRBJ2-7; tentative D call: TRBD2 (6 bases). Germline lookup yields CDR1 SGHAT and CDR2 FQNNGV. V was shortened by 0 bases and J by 1 base, with 10 bases between the two germline ends. This CDR3 spans 15 amino acids.